The 17 T cell receptor beta chains below come from one sample, sequenced in a study of cytomegalovirus exposure and HLA in healthy donors (dated by TCRdb to about 2017). The library came from the immunoSEQ multiplex PCR assay. The multiplex PCR relied on a mix of 60 forward primers for TCR Vbeta segments and 13 reverse primers for TCR Jbeta segments. TCRdb retrieved this table from immuneACCESS and kept in-frame rearrangements only. Not all clones are present; in checked studies, unresolved V genes account for under half, and no reason is known for the remainder. The sample's table lists a count of about 62,000 clones. Roughly 5.4% of the sample lies in the top ten. The sample taken for sequencing was PBMCs. Source of these receptors: a man under 40 in good health and CMV-seropositive.

Regarding this clone: The junction differs from germline at one of its ends, possibly a read error. The gene calls are TRBV30 and TRBJ2-1; 9 positions agree with TRBD2. This CDR3 is built from 18 residues. Per the germline V gene, CDR1 is GTSNPN and CDR2 is SVGIG (reference sequence). This chain's CDR3 is CAWSGLAALKSSDNEQFF. As DNA, the CDR3 is TGTGCCTGGAGTGGACTAGCGGCTCTCAAAAGCTCCGACAATGAGCAGTTCTTC.

Concerning this clone: One junction end disagrees with the germline gene, perhaps due to a read error. The chain recombines TRBV18 with TRBJ2-1, with TRBD2 matching 11 bases. The germline gives CDR1 KGHSH, CDR2 LQKENI. This CDR3 has 13 amino acids. The CDR3: CASSLNALAGELF. DNA of the CDR3: TGTGCCAGCTCACTCAACGCACTAGCGGGAGAGCTCTTC.

CDR3 region: CAWSVTGGYTF. CDR3 in DNA: TGTGCCTGGAGTGTAACGGGTGGCTACACCTTC. This chain joins TRBV30 and TRBJ1-2; D remains unclear. The CDR3 runs to 11 residues. With 0 bases removed from V and 7 bases from J, the gap between germline ends came to 6 bases. Looked up from germline, CDR1 is GTSNPN and CDR2 is SVGIG (reference sequence).

V usage is TRBV13 and J usage is TRBJ2-7, with D maybe TRBD1 (6 bases). Between the trimmed V and J ends, which lost 0 bases and 2 bases, there was a span of 17 bases. This CDR3 region has 17 residues. CDR1 is PRHDT and CDR2 is FYEKMQ in the germline V gene (reference sequence). The CDR3 spells CASSLGLMGHLAYEQYF. The DNA of the CDR3 is TGTGCCAGCAGCTTAGGCCTAATGGGACACCTAGCCTACGAGCAGTACTTC.

The chain has TRBV11-3 and TRBJ2-7; D may be TRBD2 (6 bases). Trimming pared 5 bases from V and 6 bases from J, leaving 20 bases between. The CDR3 length is 15 residues. The germline gives CDR1 SGHNT, CDR2 YENEEA. This chain's CDR3 is CASSRGGVPEGEQYF. In nucleotides, the CDR3 is TGTGCCAGCAGCCGAGGAGGGGTCCCGGAAGGCGAGCAGTACTTC.

This chain joins TRBV7-9 and TRBJ1-2; D call uncertain. V was trimmed by 4 bases and J by 7 bases, leaving 16 bases between them. This CDR3 comprises 14 residues. Per germline, CDR1 SEHNR and CDR2 FQNEAQ (reference sequence). CDR3 protein: CASSSPDILAGYTF. The DNA of the CDR3 is TGTGCCAGCAGCTCCCCCGATATTCTGGCTGGCTACACCTTC. Combining the CDR3 with reference TRBV7-9 and TRBJ1-2 gives the whole variable domain DTGVSQNPRHKITKRGQNVTFRCDPISEHNRLYWYRQTLGQGPEFLTYFQNEAQLEKSRLLSDRFSAERPKGSFSTLEIQRTEQGDSAMYLCASSSPDILAGYTFGSGTRLTVV.

This chain links TRBV19 with TRBJ1-2, with D possibly being TRBD1 (5 bases). This CDR3 spans 13 amino acids. The germline V gene has CDR1 LNHDA and CDR2 SQIVND (reference sequence). V lost 10 bases to trimming and J lost 2 bases, with 14 bases between them. CDR3 in amino acids: CATDRRGNYGYTF. Here the CDR3 DNA reads TGTGCCACCGATCGGCGGGGGAACTATGGCTACACCTTC.

The rearrangement links TRBV7-8 to TRBJ2-1; 9 bases line up with TRBD2. This CDR3 region has 17 residues. Trimming cost V 1 base and J 6 bases; bases outside gene matches: 10. CDR1 and CDR2 (germline): SGHVS, FQNEAQ. The CDR3 reads CASSLGYGLAGINEQFF. The CDR3, as DNA: TGTGCCAGCAGCTTAGGATACGGGCTAGCGGGAATCAATGAGCAGTTCTTC.

The chain uses TRBV4-2 and TRBJ2-7, with a tentative D call TRBD1 (6 bases). The CDR3 contains 15 residues. Germline CDR1 and CDR2: LGHNA and YNFKEQ. V lost 3 bases, J lost 2 bases, and 14 bases lay in between. The CDR3 nucleotides read TGTGCCAGCAGCCAGGGGGACACTTTGACCTACGAGCAGTACTTC. It codes for CASSQGDTLTYEQYF.

V usage is TRBV30 and J usage is TRBJ2-7; D is perhaps TRBD1 (6 bases). Germline V CDR1 and CDR2: GTSNPN, SVGIG (reference sequence). Between the trimmed V and J ends, which lost 8 bases and 3 bases, there was a span of 23 bases. This CDR3 spans 15 amino acids. The CDR3 spells CAGNLGETGIYEQYF. In DNA, the CDR3 is TGTGCCGGGAACCTCGGTGAAACAGGGATCTACGAGCAGTACTTC. The entire variable domain, with the rest obtained from reference TRBV30 and TRBJ2-7, is as follows: SQTIHQWPATLVQPVGSPLSLECTVEGTSNPNLYWYRQAAGRGLQLLFYSVGIGQISSEVPQNLSASRPQDRQFILSSKKLLLSDSGFYLCAGNLGETGIYEQYFGPGTRLTVT.

This sequence joins TRBV6-6 and TRBJ2-1; 10 bases fit TRBD1. CDR1 is MNHNY, CDR2 SVGAGI, per germline (reference sequence). The CDR3 has 15 amino acids. V dropped 5 bases and J dropped 7; count of bases not matched to a gene: 8. This CDR3 reads CASSGRTGGLNEQFF. CDR3 sequence (DNA): TGTGCCAGCAGTGGAAGGACAGGGGGTTTAAATGAGCAGTTCTTC.

This chain joins TRBV2 and TRBJ2-5; D uncertain. The end of the DNA fits TRBJ2-7 better, so the J call may be wrong. Germline-derived CDR1 and CDR2 are SNHLY and FYNNEI. The CDR3 totals 13 residues. In nucleotides, the CDR3 is TGTGCCAGCAGTGAACCCCTAGAAACCGAGCAGTACTTC. It is translated as CASSEPLETEQYF.

The V gene is TRBV6-5, the J gene TRBJ2-3, with 7 bases matching TRBD1. Trimming took 2 bases from V and 4 from J; bases not matched to a gene: 6. The CDR3 totals 15 residues. Germline CDR1 is MNHEY and CDR2 is SVGAGI. The CDR3 bases are TGTGCCAGCAGTTACAAAGGGGGCAGGGCAGATACGCAGTATTTT. Its protein product is CASSYKGGRADTQYF.

J is TRBJ2-2 and V is TRBV7-6, with 8 bases aligning to TRBD1. J was trimmed by 0 bases and V by 1 base; bases with no gene match: 4. The germline CDR1 and CDR2 sequences are SGHVS and FNYEAQ. The CDR3 is made up of 17 amino acids. The CDR3 is CASSLGKGQANTGELFF. DNA of the CDR3: TGTGCCAGCAGCTTAGGAAAGGGACAGGCGAACACCGGGGAGCTGTTTTTT.

This chain connects TRBV11-1 to TRBJ1-2, with 8 bases that match TRBD1. CDR3 length: 13 residues. J was trimmed by 4 bases and V by 4 bases; bases with no gene match: 2. Germline assignment: CDR1 SGHAT and CDR2 FQDESV (reference sequence). CDR3 nucleotide sequence: TGTGCCAGCAGCTCCGGACAGGGCTATGGCTACACCTTC. As protein: CASSSGQGYGYTF.

This chain connects TRBV19 to TRBJ1-6; 7 nucleotides line up with TRBD1. CDR3 size: 14 residues. The junction had 9 bases not matched to a gene; V was cut back by 6 bases and J by 10 bases. Germline loops: CDR1 LNHDA, CDR2 SQIVND (reference sequence). CDR3 DNA: TGTGCCAGTAGCCTCGACAGGGTTGGATCACCCCTCCACTTT. This translates into CASSLDRVGSPLHF.

This rearrangement joins TRBV6-1 to TRBJ2-3, with D hard to call. Germline loops: CDR1 MNHNS, CDR2 SASEGT. This CDR3 spans 11 amino acids. V was clipped by 7 bases and J by 2 bases, with 4 bases between them. The CDR3 loop is CASIITDTQYF. The CDR3 nucleotides are TGTGCCAGCATTATCACAGATACGCAGTATTTT.